Listed below are T cell receptor beta chains from one sample, sequenced in a study of blood T cell repertoires in COVID-19. The table came from immunoSEQ multiplex PCR; TCRdb's copy has only in-frame clones and leaves some out. Of under 450,000 clones detected, roughly 88% appear once; the ten largest clones hold roughly 12%. Sample: peripheral blood. All receptors derive from a woman between 45 and 60 years old with COVID-19, enrolled during active disease. Both conserved end residues are part of each CDR3. The order of the fields is V gene, D gene, J gene, clone size, CDR3 protein, CDR3 DNA. The D gene is left open where the match is weak. For some rows the clone size is stated as once, few or many, or as a class when expanded; others skip it.

V gene: TRBV29-1; D gene: TRBD1; J gene: TRBJ1-2; clone size: NA; CDR3 protein: CSAISETGGPSNYGYTF; CDR3 DNA: TGCAGCGCGATCTCAGAGACAGGGGGACCCTCAAACTATGGCTACACCTTC
V gene: TRBV7-9; D gene: TRBD1; J gene: TRBJ2-3; clone size: NA; CDR3 protein: CASSLTGGTTSTDTQYF; CDR3 DNA: TGTGCCAGCAGCTTAACAGGGGGGACCACTAGCACAGATACGCAGTATTTT
V gene: TRBV28; D gene: TRBD1; J gene: TRBJ2-7; clone size: NA; CDR3 protein: CASSPDRARYEQYF; CDR3 DNA: TGTGCCAGCAGCCCGGACAGGGCGAGGTACGAGCAGTACTTC
V gene: TRBV6-5; D gene: TRBD1; J gene: TRBJ1-5; clone size: NA; CDR3 protein: CASNARDRGTQPQHF; CDR3 DNA: TGTGCCAGCAACGCAAGGGACAGGGGGACTCAGCCCCAGCATTTT
V gene: TRBV21-1; D gene: NA; J gene: TRBJ1-3; clone size: NA; CDR3 protein: CASSKVGASGNTIYF; CDR3 DNA: TGTGCCAGCAGCAAAGTGGGGGCATCTGGAAACACCATATATTTT
V gene: TRBV24-1; D gene: NA; J gene: TRBJ1-5; clone size: NA; CDR3 protein: CATSDPLQGNQPQHF; CDR3 DNA: TGTGCCACCAGTGATCCGTTGCAGGGCAATCAGCCCCAGCATTTT
V gene: TRBV4-1; D gene: NA; J gene: TRBJ1-1; clone size: NA; CDR3 protein: CASSQDLTGGWTEAFF; CDR3 DNA: TGCGCCAGCAGCCAAGATCTAACGGGGGGTTGGACTGAAGCTTTCTTT
V gene: TRBV11-3; D gene: NA; J gene: TRBJ1-1; clone size: NA; CDR3 protein: CASSPSSDTEAFF; CDR3 DNA: TGTGCCAGCAGCCCCTCGTCGGACACTGAAGCTTTCTTT
V gene: TRBV28; D gene: NA; J gene: TRBJ1-2; clone size: NA; CDR3 protein: CASSLSDYGYTF; CDR3 DNA: TGTGCCAGCAGTTTATCGGACTATGGCTACACCTTC
V gene: TRBV9; D gene: NA; J gene: TRBJ1-2; clone size: NA; CDR3 protein: CASSVVGGRFGLTF; CDR3 DNA: TGTGCCAGCAGCGTAGTGGGGGGGAGGTTCGGTCTCACCTTC
V gene: TRBV19; D gene: NA; J gene: TRBJ2-6; clone size: NA; CDR3 protein: CASTESGANVLTF; CDR3 DNA: TGTGCCAGCACAGAGTCTGGGGCCAACGTCCTGACTTTC
V gene: TRBV27; D gene: NA; J gene: TRBJ2-5; clone size: NA; CDR3 protein: CASSFSGETQYF; CDR3 DNA: TGTGCCAGCAGTTTCTCGGGGGAGACCCAGTACTTC
V gene: TRBV18; D gene: NA; J gene: TRBJ1-6; clone size: once; CDR3 protein: CASSLGGSSPLHF; CDR3 DNA: TGTGCCAGCTCCCTCGGGGGGAGTTCACCCCTCCACTTT
V gene: TRBV18; D gene: TRBD1; J gene: TRBJ2-2; clone size: NA; CDR3 protein: CASSPKAGGNTGELFF; CDR3 DNA: TGTGCCAGCTCACCTAAAGCAGGGGGGAACACCGGGGAGCTGTTTTTT
V gene: TRBV7-9; D gene: NA; J gene: TRBJ1-3; clone size: NA; CDR3 protein: CASRGGVRRGSGNTIYF; CDR3 DNA: TGTGCCAGCCGCGGGGGGGTCAGAAGGGGTTCTGGAAACACCATATATTTT
V gene: TRBV29-1; D gene: TRBD1; J gene: TRBJ2-1; clone size: NA; CDR3 protein: CSAHRTGRGGEQFF; CDR3 DNA: TGCAGCGCCCACCGGACAGGGAGAGGGGGTGAGCAGTTCTTC
V gene: TRBV9; D gene: NA; J gene: TRBJ1-2; clone size: once; CDR3 protein: CASSGWTHDGYTF; CDR3 DNA: TGTGCCAGCAGCGGGTGGACTCACGATGGCTACACCTTC
V gene: TRBV5-1; D gene: NA; J gene: TRBJ1-4; clone size: NA; CDR3 protein: CASSLGDEKLFF; CDR3 DNA: TGCGCCAGCAGCTTGGGAGATGAAAAACTGTTTTTT
V gene: TRBV6-6; D gene: TRBD1; J gene: TRBJ2-5; clone size: NA; CDR3 protein: CASSPRDRGETQYF; CDR3 DNA: TGTGCCAGCAGTCCCCGGGACAGGGGAGAGACCCAGTACTTC
V gene: TRBV6-4; D gene: NA; J gene: TRBJ1-1; clone size: NA; CDR3 protein: CASSERQSTEAFF; CDR3 DNA: TGTGCCAGCAGTGAGAGACAGAGCACTGAAGCTTTCTTT
V gene: TRBV6-1; D gene: NA; J gene: TRBJ1-2; clone size: NA; CDR3 protein: CASSEGIGSQFSYGYTF; CDR3 DNA: TGTGCCAGCAGTGAAGGGATAGGGAGTCAGTTCTCCTATGGCTACACCTTC
V gene: TRBV7-6; D gene: NA; J gene: TRBJ2-2; clone size: NA; CDR3 protein: CASTLLGGGAYTGELFF; CDR3 DNA: TGTGCCAGCACCCTACTCGGCGGCGGGGCGTACACCGGGGAGCTGTTTTTT
V gene: TRBV5-1; D gene: TRBD1; J gene: TRBJ2-7; clone size: few; CDR3 protein: CASSLAGTGGREQYF; CDR3 DNA: TGCGCCAGCAGCTTGGCTGGGACAGGGGGTCGGGAGCAGTACTTC
V gene: TRBV19; D gene: TRBD1; J gene: TRBJ1-2; clone size: NA; CDR3 protein: CASSPTGGDSKGYTF; CDR3 DNA: TGTGCCAGTAGTCCAACAGGGGGAGATAGTAAGGGCTACACCTTC
V gene: TRBV11-2; D gene: NA; J gene: TRBJ1-2; clone size: NA; CDR3 protein: CASSFDRTGYTF; CDR3 DNA: TGTGCCAGCAGCTTCGACAGGACTGGCTACACCTTC
V gene: TRBV18; D gene: NA; J gene: TRBJ1-4; clone size: NA; CDR3 protein: CASSRGEGEKLFF; CDR3 DNA: TGTGCCAGCTCCCGAGGGGAGGGTGAAAAACTGTTTTTT
V gene: TRBV7-9; D gene: TRBD1; J gene: TRBJ1-2; clone size: NA; CDR3 protein: CASSLAGRQGGDYTF; CDR3 DNA: TGTGCCAGCAGCTTAGCGGGCCGGCAGGGGGGAGACTACACCTTC
V gene: TRBV6-1; D gene: TRBD1; J gene: TRBJ1-3; clone size: NA; CDR3 protein: CASSEASRTGVHTIYF; CDR3 DNA: TGTGCCAGCAGTGAAGCGAGCCGGACAGGGGTCCACACCATATATTTT
V gene: TRBV4-1; D gene: TRBD2; J gene: TRBJ2-5; clone size: NA; CDR3 protein: CASSQSRLAGGQETQYF; CDR3 DNA: TGCGCCAGCAGCCAATCTCGACTAGCGGGGGGCCAAGAGACCCAGTACTTC
V gene: TRBV6-1; D gene: NA; J gene: TRBJ2-7; clone size: few; CDR3 protein: CASSEQVLSYEQYF; CDR3 DNA: TGTGCCAGCAGTGAACAGGTCCTCTCCTACGAGCAGTACTTC
V gene: TRBV27; D gene: TRBD1; J gene: TRBJ1-5; clone size: NA; CDR3 protein: CASSFRGTGLHQPQHF; CDR3 DNA: TGTGCCAGCAGTTTCCGGGGGACAGGGTTACATCAGCCCCAGCATTTT
V gene: TRBV7-3; D gene: NA; J gene: TRBJ2-1; clone size: NA; CDR3 protein: CASSPSMSSYNEQFF; CDR3 DNA: TGTGCCAGCAGCCCGTCCATGAGCTCCTACAATGAGCAGTTCTTC
V gene: TRBV5-4; D gene: NA; J gene: TRBJ1-3; clone size: NA; CDR3 protein: CASSRDIGNTIYF; CDR3 DNA: TGTGCCAGCAGCCGGGACATTGGAAACACCATATATTTT
V gene: TRBV30; D gene: NA; J gene: TRBJ1-1; clone size: once; CDR3 protein: CAWRLARNTEAFF; CDR3 DNA: TGTGCCTGGAGACTAGCCAGGAACACTGAAGCTTTCTTT
V gene: TRBV11-1; D gene: NA; J gene: TRBJ1-1; clone size: NA; CDR3 protein: CASSLAGPTGGGTEAFF; CDR3 DNA: TGTGCCAGCAGCTTAGCAGGCCCGACAGGAGGTGGCACTGAAGCTTTCTTT
V gene: TRBV10-1; D gene: NA; J gene: TRBJ2-3; clone size: once; CDR3 protein: CASSESGQFTDTQYF; CDR3 DNA: TGCGCCAGCAGTGAGTCGGGCCAGTTCACAGATACGCAGTATTTT
V gene: TRBV18; D gene: NA; J gene: TRBJ2-7; clone size: NA; CDR3 protein: CASSPNPDSYEQYF; CDR3 DNA: TGTGCCAGCTCACCAAACCCCGACAGCTACGAGCAGTACTTC
V gene: TRBV30; D gene: NA; J gene: TRBJ1-4; clone size: NA; CDR3 protein: CAWSVDSAEKLFF; CDR3 DNA: TGTGCCTGGAGTGTAGACAGCGCCGAAAAACTGTTTTTT
V gene: TRBV5-4; D gene: TRBD2; J gene: TRBJ2-1; clone size: NA; CDR3 protein: CASSLLLAGVDEQFF; CDR3 DNA: TGTGCCAGCAGCTTGTTACTAGCGGGGGTCGACGAGCAGTTCTTC
V gene: TRBV7-2; D gene: NA; J gene: TRBJ1-2; clone size: NA; CDR3 protein: CASSLASGNYGYTF; CDR3 DNA: TGTGCCAGCAGCTTAGCATCAGGGAACTATGGCTACACCTTC
V gene: TRBV7-3; D gene: NA; J gene: TRBJ2-1; clone size: NA; CDR3 protein: CASSLNLLTGEQFF; CDR3 DNA: TGTGCCAGCAGCTTAAATCTGTTGACGGGTGAGCAGTTCTTC
V gene: TRBV5-1; D gene: NA; J gene: TRBJ1-2; clone size: NA; CDR3 protein: CASSLGQLYGYTF; CDR3 DNA: TGCGCCAGCAGCTTGGGACAGCTCTATGGCTACACCTTC
V gene: TRBV6-5; D gene: TRBD2; J gene: TRBJ2-1; clone size: NA; CDR3 protein: CASSLLGEGHNEQFF; CDR3 DNA: TGTGCCAGCAGCCTACTAGGGGAGGGCCACAATGAGCAGTTCTTC
V gene: TRBV3-1/TRBV3-2; D gene: TRBD2; J gene: TRBJ2-7; clone size: once; CDR3 protein: CASSQSFRAGAYEQYF; CDR3 DNA: TGTGCCAGCAGCCAATCGTTCCGAGCGGGGGCCTACGAGCAGTACTTC
V gene: TRBV7-9; D gene: TRBD2; J gene: TRBJ2-3; clone size: NA; CDR3 protein: CASSRTASGNRDTQYF; CDR3 DNA: TGTGCCAGCAGCCGGACCGCTAGCGGAAACCGGGATACGCAGTATTTT